This T cell receptor (beta chain) was recorded in a study of human T cells and chemical hapten exposure. Study as a whole: Doses of diphenylcyclopropenone went to the patients' scalps weekly throughout the approximately 25-week study.

Time point noted: patch test 3, about 24 weeks after DPC sensitization. Treatment indicated: therapeutic diphenylcyclopropenone sensitization with weekly scalp DPC. Blood collection happened ahead of applying each patch test. V was clipped by 1 base and J by 2 bases, with 9 bases between them. Looked up from germline, CDR1 is LGHDT and CDR2 is YNNKEL (reference sequence). The CDR3 contains 15 residues. This clonotype was counted ten times or more. TCRdb analysed the RACE reads with MiXCR anew, one entry per CDR3 protein. In the table there are tens of thousands of distinct CDR3 sequences, over 10% of which are singletons.

The sequenced sample was whole blood, obtained in connection with sensitization to the hapten diphenylcyclopropenone (DPC). This clonotype was sampled from a woman in her 50s with alopecia areata. Some clones in this sample may be carry-over from other donors' samples. This rearrangement joins TRBV3-1 to TRBJ1-5; D perhaps matches TRBD1 (5 bases). The CDR3 DNA reads as TGTGCCAGCAGCCAAGGTATGGGGGGCAATCAGCCCCAGCATTTT. Residues: CASSQGMGGNQPQHF.